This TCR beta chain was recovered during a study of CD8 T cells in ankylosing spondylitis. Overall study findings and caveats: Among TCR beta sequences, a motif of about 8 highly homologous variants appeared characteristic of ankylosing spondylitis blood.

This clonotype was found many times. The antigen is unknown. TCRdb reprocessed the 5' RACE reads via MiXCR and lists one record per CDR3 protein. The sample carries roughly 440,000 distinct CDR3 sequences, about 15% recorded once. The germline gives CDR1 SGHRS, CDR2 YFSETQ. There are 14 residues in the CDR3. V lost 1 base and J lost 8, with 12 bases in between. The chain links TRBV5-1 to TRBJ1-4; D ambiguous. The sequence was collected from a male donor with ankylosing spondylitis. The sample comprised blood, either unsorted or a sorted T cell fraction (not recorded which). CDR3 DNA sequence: TGCGCCAGCAGCTTGAGTCAGATGCGGGAAAAACTGTTTTTT. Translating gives CASSLSQMREKLFF.